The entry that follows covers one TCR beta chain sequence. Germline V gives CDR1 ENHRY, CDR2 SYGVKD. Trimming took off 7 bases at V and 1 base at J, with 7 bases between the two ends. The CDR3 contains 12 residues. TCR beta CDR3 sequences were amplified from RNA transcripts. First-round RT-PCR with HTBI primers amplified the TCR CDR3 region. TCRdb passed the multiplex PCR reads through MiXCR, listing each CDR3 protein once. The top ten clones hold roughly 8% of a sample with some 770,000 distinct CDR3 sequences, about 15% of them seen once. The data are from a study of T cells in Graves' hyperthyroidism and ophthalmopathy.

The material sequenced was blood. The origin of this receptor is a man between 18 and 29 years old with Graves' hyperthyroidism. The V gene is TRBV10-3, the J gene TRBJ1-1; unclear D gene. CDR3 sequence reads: CAIKEPNTEAFF. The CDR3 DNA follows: TGTGCCATCAAGGAACCGAACACTGAAGCTTTCTTT.